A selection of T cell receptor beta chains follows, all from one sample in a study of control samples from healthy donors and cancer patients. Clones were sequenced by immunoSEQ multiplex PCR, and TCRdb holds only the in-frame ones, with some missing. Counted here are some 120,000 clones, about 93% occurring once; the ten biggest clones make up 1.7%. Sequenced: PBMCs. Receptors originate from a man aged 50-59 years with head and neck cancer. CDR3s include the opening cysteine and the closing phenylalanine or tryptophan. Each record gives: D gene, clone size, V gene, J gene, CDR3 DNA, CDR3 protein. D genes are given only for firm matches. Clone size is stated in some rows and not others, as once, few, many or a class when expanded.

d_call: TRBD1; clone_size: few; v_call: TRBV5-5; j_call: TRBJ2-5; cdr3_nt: TGTGCCAGCAGCTTGGAGAGGGGGCGAGGGATAGAGACCCAGTACTTC; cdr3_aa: CASSLERGRGIETQYF
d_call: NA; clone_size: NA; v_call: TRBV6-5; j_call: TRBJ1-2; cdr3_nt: TGTGCCAGCAGTTACAAGTCCAACTATGGCTACACCTTC; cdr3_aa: CASSYKSNYGYTF
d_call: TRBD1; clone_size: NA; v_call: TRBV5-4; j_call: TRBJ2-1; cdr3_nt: TGTGCCAGCAGCTCCTGGACAGGGGAGCAGTTCTTC; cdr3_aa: CASSSWTGEQFF
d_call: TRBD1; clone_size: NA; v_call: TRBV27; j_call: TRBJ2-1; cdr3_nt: TGTGCCAGCAGTTCAAGGGACAGGGTGGGTGAGCAGTTCTTC; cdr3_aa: CASSSRDRVGEQFF
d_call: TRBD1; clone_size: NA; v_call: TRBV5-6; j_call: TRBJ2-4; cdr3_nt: TGTGCCAGCAGCCCGATCGGGGACAGGAACATTCAGTACTTC; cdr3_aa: CASSPIGDRNIQYF
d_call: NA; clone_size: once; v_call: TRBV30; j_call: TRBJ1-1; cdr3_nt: TGTGCCTGGAGCCGGGTGAACACTGAAGCTTTCTTT; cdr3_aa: CAWSRVNTEAFF
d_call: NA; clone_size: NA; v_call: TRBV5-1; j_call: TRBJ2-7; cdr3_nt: TGCGCCAGCAGCTTGGTGCTCGGCAGTACCTACGAGCAGTACTTC; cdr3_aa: CASSLVLGSTYEQYF
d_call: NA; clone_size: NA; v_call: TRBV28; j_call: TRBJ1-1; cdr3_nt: TGTGCCAGCAGTTTCCCTAACCAAGCGAACACTGAAGCTTTCTTT; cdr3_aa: CASSFPNQANTEAFF
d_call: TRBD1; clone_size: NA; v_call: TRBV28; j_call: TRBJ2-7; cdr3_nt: TGTGCCAGCAGTTCCTCCGGGACAGTGCGCTGGGAGCAGTACTTC; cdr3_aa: CASSSSGTVRWEQYF
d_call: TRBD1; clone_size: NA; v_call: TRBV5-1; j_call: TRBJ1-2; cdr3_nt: TGCGCCAGCAGATCGACAGGGGCAAACTATGGCTACACCTTC; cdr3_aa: CASRSTGANYGYTF
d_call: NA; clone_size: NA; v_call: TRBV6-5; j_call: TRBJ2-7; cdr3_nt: TGTGCCAGCAGAGGGACTTTGGACGAGCAGTACTTC; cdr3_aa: CASRGTLDEQYF
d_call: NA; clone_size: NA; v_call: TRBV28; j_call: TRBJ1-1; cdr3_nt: TGTGCCAGCAGTTTATCCCTAAACAGGGACGAAGCTTTCTTT; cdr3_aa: CASSLSLNRDEAFF
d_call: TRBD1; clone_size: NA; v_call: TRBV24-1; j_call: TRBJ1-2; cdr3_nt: TGTGCCACCAGTGACCGGGACAGGCCCGCGGGGGGCTACACCTTC; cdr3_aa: CATSDRDRPAGGYTF
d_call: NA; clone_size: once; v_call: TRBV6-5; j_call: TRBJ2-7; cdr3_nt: TGTGCCAGCCTCTTGCATGGGGGGCGATCCTACGAGCAGTACTTC; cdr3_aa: CASLLHGGRSYEQYF
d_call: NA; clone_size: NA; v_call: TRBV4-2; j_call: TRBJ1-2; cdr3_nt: TGTGCCAGCAGCCAGGGGAGACTTTCGGAAGGCTACACCTTC; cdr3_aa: CASSQGRLSEGYTF
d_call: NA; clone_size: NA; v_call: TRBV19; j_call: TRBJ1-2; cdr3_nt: TGTGCCAGTACGGAAGACAGTTATGGCTACACCTTC; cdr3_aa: CASTEDSYGYTF
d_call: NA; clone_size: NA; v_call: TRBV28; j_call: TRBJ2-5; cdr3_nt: TGTGCCAGCAGCCCCCAACTGATGCGACCACAAGAGACCCAGTACTTC; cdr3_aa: CASSPQLMRPQETQYF
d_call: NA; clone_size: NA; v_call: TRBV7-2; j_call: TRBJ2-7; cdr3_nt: TGTGCCAGCAGCTTCCAGGGCGGGGCCGGGTCCAACGAGCAGTACTTC; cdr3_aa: CASSFQGGAGSNEQYF
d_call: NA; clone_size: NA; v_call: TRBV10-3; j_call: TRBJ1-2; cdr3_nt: TGTGCCATCAGTGAGCCGACAGGTCCGAACTATGGCTACACCTTC; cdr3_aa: CAISEPTGPNYGYTF
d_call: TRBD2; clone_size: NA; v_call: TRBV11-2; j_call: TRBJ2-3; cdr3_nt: TGTGCCAGCAGCTTAGGACTAGCGGGTATCACAGATACGCAGTATTTT; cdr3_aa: CASSLGLAGITDTQYF
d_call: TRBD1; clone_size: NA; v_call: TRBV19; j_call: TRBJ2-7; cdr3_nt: TGTGCCAGTAGGGACAGGGGCGGCTACGAGCAGTACTTC; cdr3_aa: CASRDRGGYEQYF
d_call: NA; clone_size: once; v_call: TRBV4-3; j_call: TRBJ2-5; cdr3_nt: TGCGCCAGCAGCCCCGGATGGAGTGGAAGCCCCGAACAAGAGACCCAGTACTTC; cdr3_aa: CASSPGWSGSPEQETQYF
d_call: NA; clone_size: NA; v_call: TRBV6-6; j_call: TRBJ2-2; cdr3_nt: TGTGCCACCGGAGCCGGATCGGGGGCGAACACCGGGGAGCTGTTTTTT; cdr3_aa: CATGAGSGANTGELFF
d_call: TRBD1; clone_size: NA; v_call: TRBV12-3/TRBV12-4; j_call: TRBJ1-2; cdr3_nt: TGTGCCAGCAGCCCTGACAGGGGGCATGGCTACACCTTC; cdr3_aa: CASSPDRGHGYTF
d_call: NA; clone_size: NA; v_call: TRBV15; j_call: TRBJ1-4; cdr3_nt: TGTGCCACCAGCAGAGGCCAGTCCTTCAATGAAAAACTGTTTTTT; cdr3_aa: CATSRGQSFNEKLFF
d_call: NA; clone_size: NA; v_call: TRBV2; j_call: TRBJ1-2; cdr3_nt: TGTGCCAGCATGCCCGGAGGCTATGGCTACACCTTC; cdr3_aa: CASMPGGYGYTF
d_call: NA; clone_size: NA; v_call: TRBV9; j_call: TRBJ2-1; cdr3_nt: TGTGCCAGCAGCGTCCTAGGGAGCCCCTCCTACAATGAGCAGTTCTTC; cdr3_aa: CASSVLGSPSYNEQFF
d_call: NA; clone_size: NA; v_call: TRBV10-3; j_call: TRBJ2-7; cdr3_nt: TGTGCCATCAGTGATGGGCACCTAAACTACGAGCAGTACTTC; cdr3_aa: CAISDGHLNYEQYF
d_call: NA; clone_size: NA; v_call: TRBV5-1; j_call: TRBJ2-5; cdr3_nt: TGCGCCAGCAGCGGGGGGGACAGGGAGACCCAGTACTTC; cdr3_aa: CASSGGDRETQYF
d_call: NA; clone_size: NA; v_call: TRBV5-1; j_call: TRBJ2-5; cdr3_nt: TGCGCCAGCAGCTTGGCCGCTCGGACACTCGGAGAGACCCAGTACTTC; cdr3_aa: CASSLAARTLGETQYF
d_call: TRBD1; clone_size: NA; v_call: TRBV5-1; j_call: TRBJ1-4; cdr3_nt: TGCGCCAGCAGCTTGGCCCTTTCCGACAGGGGAGCCTTTAATGAAAAACTGTTTTTT; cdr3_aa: CASSLALSDRGAFNEKLFF
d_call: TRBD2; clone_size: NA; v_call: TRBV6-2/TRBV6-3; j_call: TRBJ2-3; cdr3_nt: TGTGCCAGCAGTACTGTTACGGGACTAGCGGGCAATACGCAGTATTTT; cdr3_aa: CASSTVTGLAGNTQYF
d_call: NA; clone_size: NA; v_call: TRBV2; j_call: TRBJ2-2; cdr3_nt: TGTGCCAGCAGTGAAGAGTCAGACACCGGGGAGCTGTTTTTT; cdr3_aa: CASSEESDTGELFF
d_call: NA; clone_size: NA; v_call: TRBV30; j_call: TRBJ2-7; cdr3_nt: TGTGCCTGTCAACGGGGTAGGCCCAGCTACGAGCAGTACTTC; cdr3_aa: CACQRGRPSYEQYF
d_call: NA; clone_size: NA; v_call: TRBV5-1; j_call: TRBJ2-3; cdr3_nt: TGCGCCAGCAGTCGGCTTGACACAGATACGCAGTATTTT; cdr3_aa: CASSRLDTDTQYF
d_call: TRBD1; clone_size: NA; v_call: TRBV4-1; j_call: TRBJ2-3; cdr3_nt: TGCGCCAGCAGCCAGCCCTCGGACAGGGGGGGGCTCACAGATACGCAGTATTTT; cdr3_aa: CASSQPSDRGGLTDTQYF
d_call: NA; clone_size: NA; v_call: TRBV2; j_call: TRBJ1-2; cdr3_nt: TGTGCCAGCAAAGGGGGTGGCTACACCTTC; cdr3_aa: CASKGGGYTF
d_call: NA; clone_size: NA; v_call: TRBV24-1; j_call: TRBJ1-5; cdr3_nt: TGTGCCACCAGTGATTCCCGGGGGCCCCAGCATTTT; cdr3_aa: CATSDSRGPQHF
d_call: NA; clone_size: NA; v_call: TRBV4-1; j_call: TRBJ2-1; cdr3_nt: TGCGCCAGCAGCGTTACTAGGATGGTTGCTAATGAGCAGTTCTTC; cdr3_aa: CASSVTRMVANEQFF
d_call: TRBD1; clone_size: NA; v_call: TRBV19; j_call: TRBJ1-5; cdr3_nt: TGTGCCAGTAGTATTGTCGGGACAGGGGTCGGACAGCCCCAGCATTTT; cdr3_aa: CASSIVGTGVGQPQHF
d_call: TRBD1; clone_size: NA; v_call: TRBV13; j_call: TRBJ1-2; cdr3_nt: TGTGCCAGCAGCTCGACAGGGGGCGTTCGGTATGGCTACACCTTC; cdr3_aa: CASSSTGGVRYGYTF
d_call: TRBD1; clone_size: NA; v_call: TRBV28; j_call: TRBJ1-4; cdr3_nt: TGTGCCAGCAGTTTCCCGACAGGGGGAACTAATGAAAAACTGTTTTTT; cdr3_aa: CASSFPTGGTNEKLFF
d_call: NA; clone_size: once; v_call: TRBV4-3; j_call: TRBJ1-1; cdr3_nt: TGCGCCAGCAGCCCGGCGACAGGAATGAACACTGAAGCTTTCTTT; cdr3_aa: CASSPATGMNTEAFF
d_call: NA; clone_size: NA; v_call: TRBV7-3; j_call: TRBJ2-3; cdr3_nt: TGTGCCAGCAGCCCCCCGGCAGCCGATACGCAGTATTTT; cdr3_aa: CASSPPAADTQYF
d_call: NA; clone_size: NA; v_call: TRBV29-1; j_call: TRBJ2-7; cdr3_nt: TGCAGCGTGTCGACCAATGCGGAGCAGTACTTC; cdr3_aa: CSVSTNAEQYF
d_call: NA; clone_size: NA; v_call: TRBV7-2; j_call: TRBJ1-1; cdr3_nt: TGTGCCAGCAGCATCGACAGTTACGGGACTGAAGCTTTCTTT; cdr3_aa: CASSIDSYGTEAFF
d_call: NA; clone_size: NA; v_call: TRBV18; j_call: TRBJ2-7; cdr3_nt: TGTGCCAGCTCACCTGGACAGGGAGGGGGCTCCTACGAGCAGTACTTC; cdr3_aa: CASSPGQGGGSYEQYF
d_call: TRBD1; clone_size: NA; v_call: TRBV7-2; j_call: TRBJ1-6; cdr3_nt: TGTGCCAGCGTTAGGGGGCAGGGGCCTTCACCCCTCCACTTT; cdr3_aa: CASVRGQGPSPLHF
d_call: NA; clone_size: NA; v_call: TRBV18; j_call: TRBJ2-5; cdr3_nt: TGTGCCAGCTCATCCCTAGAGGGAACAGGGGAGACCCAGTACTTC; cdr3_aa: CASSSLEGTGETQYF
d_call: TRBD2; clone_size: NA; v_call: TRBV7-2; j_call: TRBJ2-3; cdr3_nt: TGTGCCAGCAGCTTAGGGGTAGCGGGTTTGGGGCAGTATTTT; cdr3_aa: CASSLGVAGLGQYF
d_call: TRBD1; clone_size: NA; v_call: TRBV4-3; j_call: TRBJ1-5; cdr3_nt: TGCGCCAGCAGCCTCAAACTAGATGCAGGGGGAGGCAATCAGCCCCAGCATTTT; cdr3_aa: CASSLKLDAGGGNQPQHF
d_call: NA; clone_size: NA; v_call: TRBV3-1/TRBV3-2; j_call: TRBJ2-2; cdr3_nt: TGTGCCAGCAGCCAAGGGAGTACCGGGGAGCTGTTTTTT; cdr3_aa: CASSQGSTGELFF
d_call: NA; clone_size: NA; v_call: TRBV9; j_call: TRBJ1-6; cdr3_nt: TGTGCCAGCAGCCCGGATCCCAGGGGCACCTATAATTCACCCCTCCACTTT; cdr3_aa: CASSPDPRGTYNSPLHF
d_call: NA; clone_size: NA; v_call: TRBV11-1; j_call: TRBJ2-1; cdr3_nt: TGTGCCAGCAGCTTATCGAACAATGAGCAGTTCTTC; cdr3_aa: CASSLSNNEQFF
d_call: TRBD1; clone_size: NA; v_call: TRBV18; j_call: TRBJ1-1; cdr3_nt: TGTGCCAGCTCACCTCTGGGACAGGGGAACACTGAAGCTTTCTTT; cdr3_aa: CASSPLGQGNTEAFF
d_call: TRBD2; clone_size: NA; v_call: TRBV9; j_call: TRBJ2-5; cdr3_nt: TGTGCCAGCAGCTCTGCCCCGTCCGGGGGGCAAGAGACCCAGTACTTC; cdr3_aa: CASSSAPSGGQETQYF